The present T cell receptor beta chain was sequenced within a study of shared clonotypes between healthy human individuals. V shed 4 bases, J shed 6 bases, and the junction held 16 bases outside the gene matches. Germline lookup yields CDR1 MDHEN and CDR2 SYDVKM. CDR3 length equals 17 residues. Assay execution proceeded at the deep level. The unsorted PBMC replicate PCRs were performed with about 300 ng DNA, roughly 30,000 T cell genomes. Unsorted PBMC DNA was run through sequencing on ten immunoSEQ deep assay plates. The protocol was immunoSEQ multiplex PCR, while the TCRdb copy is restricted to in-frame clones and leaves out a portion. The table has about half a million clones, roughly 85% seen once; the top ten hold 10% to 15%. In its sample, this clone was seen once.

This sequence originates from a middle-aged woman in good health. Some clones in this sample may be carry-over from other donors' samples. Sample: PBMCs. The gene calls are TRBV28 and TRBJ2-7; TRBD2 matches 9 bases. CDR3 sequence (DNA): TGTGCCAGCAGTTCGCTTAATGGCGGGAGGGCCTCGGTCGAGCAGTACTTC. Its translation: CASSSLNGGRASVEQYF. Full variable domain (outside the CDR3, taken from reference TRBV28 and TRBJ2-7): DVKVTQSSRYLVKRTGEKVFLECVQDMDHENMFWYRQDPGLGLRLIYFSYDVKMKEKGDIPEGYSVSREKKERFSLILESASTNQTSMYLCASSSLNGGRASVEQYFGPGTRLTVT.